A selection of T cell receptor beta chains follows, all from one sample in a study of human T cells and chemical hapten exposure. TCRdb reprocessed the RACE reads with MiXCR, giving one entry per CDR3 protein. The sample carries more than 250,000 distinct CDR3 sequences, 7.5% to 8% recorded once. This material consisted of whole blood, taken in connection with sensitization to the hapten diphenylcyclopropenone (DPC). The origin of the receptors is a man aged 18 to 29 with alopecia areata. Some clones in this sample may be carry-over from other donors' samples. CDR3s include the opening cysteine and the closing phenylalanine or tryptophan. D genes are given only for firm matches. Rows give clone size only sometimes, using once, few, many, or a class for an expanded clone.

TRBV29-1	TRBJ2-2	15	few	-	CSVEVGTTNTGELFF	TGCAGCGTTGAGGTAGGAACCACGAACACCGGGGAGCTGTTTTTT
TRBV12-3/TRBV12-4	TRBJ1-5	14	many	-	CASSGGNSNQPQHF	TGTGCCAGCTCGGGGGGGAATAGCAATCAGCCCCAGCATTTT
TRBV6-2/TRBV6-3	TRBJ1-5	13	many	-	CATLGQNDQPQHF	TGTGCCACCCTCGGACAGAACGATCAGCCCCAGCATTTT
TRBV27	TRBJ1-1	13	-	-	CASSLSAGTEDFF	TGTGCCAGCAGTTTATCGGCAGGGACTGAAGATTTCTTT
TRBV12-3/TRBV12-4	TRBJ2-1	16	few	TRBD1	CASSPGTGEAYNEQFF	TGTGCCAGCAGTCCCGGGACAGGAGAGGCCTACAATGAGCAGTTCTTC
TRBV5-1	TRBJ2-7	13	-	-	CASSLVSGFEQYF	TGCGCCAGCAGCTTGGTTTCGGGGTTCGAGCAGTACTTC
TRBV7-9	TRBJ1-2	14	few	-	CASSLENSGKSYTF	TGTGCCAGCAGCTTAGAGAACTCAGGGAAGAGCTACACCTTC
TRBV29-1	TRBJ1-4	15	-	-	CSVGPGGKFDEKLFF	TGCAGCGTTGGCCCCGGGGGGAAGTTTGATGAAAAACTGTTTTTT
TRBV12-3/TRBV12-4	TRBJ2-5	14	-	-	CASSLVGGRETQYF	TGTGCCAGCAGTTTAGTCGGGGGCCGAGAGACCCAGTACTTC
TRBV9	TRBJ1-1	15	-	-	CASSVVGQANTEAFF	TGTGCCAGCAGCGTAGTGGGTCAGGCGAACACTGAAGCTTTCTTT
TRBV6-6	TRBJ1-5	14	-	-	CASNGDRINQPQHF	TGTGCCAGCAACGGCGACAGGATCAATCAGCCCCAGCATTTT
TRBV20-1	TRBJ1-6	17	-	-	CSARYGTGSSYNSPLHF	TGCAGTGCTAGATATGGGACTGGGAGCTCCTATAATTCACCCCTCCACTTT
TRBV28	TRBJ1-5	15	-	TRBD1	CASSLLDRANQPQHF	TGTGCCAGCAGTTTACTTGACAGGGCCAATCAGCCCCAGCATTTT
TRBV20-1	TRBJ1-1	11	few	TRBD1	CSARDRREAFF	TGCAGTGCACGGGACAGGCGTGAAGCTTTCTTT
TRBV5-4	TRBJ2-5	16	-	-	CASSLYPPRLEETQYF	TGTGCCAGCAGCTTGTACCCCCCCCGACTAGAAGAGACCCAGTACTTC
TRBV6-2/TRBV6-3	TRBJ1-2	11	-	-	CASSRGIRYTF	TGTGCCAGCAGTCGAGGGATTCGCTACACCTTC
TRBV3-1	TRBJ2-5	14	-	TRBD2	CASSDWTSPETQYF	TGTGCCAGCAGCGACTGGACTAGCCCCGAGACCCAGTACTTC
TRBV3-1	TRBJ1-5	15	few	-	CASSQDQGRGQPQHF	TGTGCCAGCAGCCAAGATCAGGGGCGAGGGCAGCCCCAGCATTTT
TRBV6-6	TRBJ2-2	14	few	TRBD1	CASSYRGQTGELFF	TGTGCCAGCAGTTACAGGGGGCAGACCGGGGAGCTGTTTTTT
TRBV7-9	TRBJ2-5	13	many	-	CASSFGFQETQYF	TGTGCCAGCAGCTTCGGGTTCCAAGAGACCCAGTACTTC
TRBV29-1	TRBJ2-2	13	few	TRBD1	CSGQGVNTGELFF	TGCAGCGGACAGGGCGTTAACACCGGGGAGCTGTTTTTT
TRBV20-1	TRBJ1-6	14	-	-	CSATGGTENSPLHF	TGCAGTGCTACCGGGGGAACTGAGAATTCACCCCTCCACTTT
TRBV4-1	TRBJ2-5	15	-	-	CASSHYTPLGETQYF	TGCGCCAGCAGCCATTACACCCCCTTGGGCGAGACCCAGTACTTC
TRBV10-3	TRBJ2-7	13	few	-	CAINAGTSNGQYF	TGTGCCATCAATGCCGGGACATCTAACGGGCAGTACTTC
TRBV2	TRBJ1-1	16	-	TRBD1	CASSDPTDRGGTEAFF	TGTGCCAGCAGTGACCCTACCGACAGGGGTGGCACTGAAGCTTTCTTT
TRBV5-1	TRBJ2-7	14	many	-	CASSLWQGPYEQYF	TGCGCCAGCAGCTTGTGGCAGGGTCCTTACGAGCAGTACTTC
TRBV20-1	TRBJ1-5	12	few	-	CSASGGNQPQHF	TGCAGTGCTAGTGGAGGAAATCAGCCCCAGCATTTT
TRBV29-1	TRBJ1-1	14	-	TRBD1	CSVDWRDRGTEAFF	TGCAGCGTTGATTGGAGGGACAGGGGTACTGAAGCTTTCTTT
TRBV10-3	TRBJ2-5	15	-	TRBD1	CAISGTGGRQETQYF	TGTGCCATCAGCGGGACAGGGGGCAGGCAAGAGACCCAGTACTTC
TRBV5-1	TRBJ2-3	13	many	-	CASKVRGTDTQYF	TGCGCCAGCAAGGTCAGGGGCACAGATACGCAGTATTTT
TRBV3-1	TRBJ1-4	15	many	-	CASSQYSEDSEKLFF	TGTGCCAGCAGCCAATACAGTGAGGACTCTGAAAAACTGTTTTTT
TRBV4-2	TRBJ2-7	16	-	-	CASSRGAQLTSYEQYF	TGTGCCAGCAGCCGAGGGGCCCAGCTTACCTCCTACGAGCAGTACTTC
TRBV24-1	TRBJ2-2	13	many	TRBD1	CATGGQASGELFF	TGTGCCACCGGAGGACAGGCCTCCGGGGAGCTGTTTTTT
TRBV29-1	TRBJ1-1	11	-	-	CSVDRATEAFF	TGCAGCGTTGATAGGGCGACTGAAGCTTTCTTT
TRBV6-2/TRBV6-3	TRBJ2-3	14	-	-	CASSFPGHPDTQYF	TGTGCCAGCAGTTTCCCGGGGCATCCAGATACGCAGTATTTT
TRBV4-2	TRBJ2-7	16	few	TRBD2	CASSLGGTSDSYEQYF	TGTGCCAGCAGCCTTGGAGGGACTAGTGACTCCTACGAGCAGTACTTC
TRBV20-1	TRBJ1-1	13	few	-	CSANREVDTEAFF	TGCAGTGCAAACAGGGAGGTGGACACTGAAGCTTTCTTT
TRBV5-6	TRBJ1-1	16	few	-	CASSFPAGTTNTEAFF	TGTGCCAGCAGCTTCCCGGCCGGGACAACGAACACTGAAGCTTTCTTT
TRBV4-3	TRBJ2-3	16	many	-	CASSQDSFGYKAPQYF	TGCGCCAGCAGCCAAGATTCATTCGGCTACAAAGCCCCGCAGTATTTT
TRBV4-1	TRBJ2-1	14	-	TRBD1	CASSLGQRAGEQFF	TGCGCCAGCAGCCTGGGACAGAGGGCAGGGGAGCAGTTCTTC
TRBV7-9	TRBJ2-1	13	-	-	CASSPNPNNEQFF	TGTGCCAGCAGCCCCAACCCTAACAATGAGCAGTTCTTC
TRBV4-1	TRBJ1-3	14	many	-	CASSQAGDGNTIYF	TGCGCCAGCAGCCAAGCAGGGGACGGTAACACCATATATTTT
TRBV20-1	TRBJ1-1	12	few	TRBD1	CSAREDRVEAFF	TGCAGTGCTAGGGAAGACAGGGTTGAAGCTTTCTTT
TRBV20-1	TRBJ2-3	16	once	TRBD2	CSGPGTSGQSVDTQYF	TGCAGTGGGCCCGGGACTAGCGGCCAATCCGTCGATACGCAGTATTTT
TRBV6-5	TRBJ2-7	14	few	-	CASSYSRVSYEQYF	TGTGCCAGCAGTTACTCCAGGGTCTCCTACGAGCAGTACTTC
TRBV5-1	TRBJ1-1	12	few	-	CASSGSSPEAFF	TGCGCCAGCAGCGGAAGCTCTCCTGAAGCTTTCTTT
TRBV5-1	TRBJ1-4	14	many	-	CASSRDTTNEKLFF	TGCGCCAGCAGCCGGGACACAACTAATGAAAAACTGTTTTTT
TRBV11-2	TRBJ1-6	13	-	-	CASSRGGYSPLHF	TGTGCCAGCAGCCGGGGAGGCTACTCACCCCTCCACTTT
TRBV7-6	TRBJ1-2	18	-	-	CASSLYPGPPTDRHGYTF	TGTGCCAGCAGCCTATATCCGGGGCCCCCCACCGACAGACATGGCTACACCTTC
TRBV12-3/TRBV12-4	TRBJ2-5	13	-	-	CASSSNSMETQYF	TGTGCCAGCAGTTCGAATTCAATGGAGACCCAGTACTTC
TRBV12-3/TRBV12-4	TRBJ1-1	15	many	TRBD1	CASSLVRGRFTEAFF	TGTGCCAGCAGTTTGGTCAGGGGGCGGTTCACTGAAGCTTTCTTT
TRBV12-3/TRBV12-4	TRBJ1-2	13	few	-	CASSSRPFYGYTF	TGTGCCAGCAGCTCTCGTCCTTTCTATGGCTACACCTTC
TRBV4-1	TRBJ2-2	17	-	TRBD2	CASSQPLERGNTGELFF	TGCGCCAGCAGCCAGCCTCTGGAGCGGGGGAACACCGGGGAGCTGTTTTTT
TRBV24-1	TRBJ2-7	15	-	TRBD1	CATSDWRTGCYEQYF	TGTGCCACCAGTGATTGGAGGACAGGGTGCTACGAGCAGTACTTC